This record looks at one T cell receptor beta chain sequence and its context. These data originate in a study of Graves' ophthalmopathy and Graves' hyperthyroidism. RNA transcripts provided the template for amplifying TCR beta CDR3 regions. Amplification began with first-round RT-PCR using HTBI primers, then second-round multiplex PCR was performed. TCRdb reprocessed the multiplex PCR reads with MiXCR, giving one entry per CDR3 protein. The data show some 360,000 distinct CDR3 sequences, roughly a sixth seen once. Germline-derived CDR1 and CDR2 are MNHNS and SASEGT. V was clipped by 2 bases and J by 6 bases; unmatched bases: 4. The CDR3 has 15 amino acids.

Source material: peripheral blood. V is TRBV6-1 and J is TRBJ1-6; 7 bases are shared with TRBD1. The clonotype was recovered from an adult woman with stable Graves' hyperthyroidism. The CDR3 DNA reads as TGTGCCAGCAGTGAATTGGCAGGGGGTAATTCACCCCTCCACTTT. It translates to CASSELAGGNSPLHF.